Listed below are T cell receptor beta chains from one sample, sequenced in a study of cytomegalovirus exposure and HLA in healthy donors. Generated by immunoSEQ multiplex PCR, the TCRdb table keeps only in-frame clones and is missing some. The repertoire has 150,000 to 200,000 clones, roughly 86% of them found once; the top ten carry roughly 2.5%. Sequencing was carried out using PBMCs. Every receptor here comes from a man aged 18 to 29 in good health and CMV-seropositive. The CDR3 runs from the conserved cysteine through the conserved F or W. D genes are given only for firm matches. A clone size is listed for some rows: how often the clone was seen (once, few, many), or a class if it is expanded.

TRBV28,-,-,TRBJ1-2,TGTGCCAGCAGTTCCACGGCCTCCCGAGGGTATGGCTACACCTTC,CASSSTASRGYGYTF
TRBV5-4,-,-,TRBJ1-2,TGTGCCAGCAGCCCCACTTCGGCAGGGTATAACTATGGCTACACCTTC,CASSPTSAGYNYGYTF
TRBV27,-,TRBD2,TRBJ2-4,TGTGCCAGCAGTCCGGGGACGGGAATAGCGGGAGTTAACATTCAGTACTTC,CASSPGTGIAGVNIQYF
TRBV7-2,-,-,TRBJ2-5,TGTGCCAGCAGCTTAGGAGTAGGGAGGCGAGAGACCCAGTACTTC,CASSLGVGRRETQYF
TRBV7-3,few,-,TRBJ2-2,TGTGCCAGCAGCCCCGGGTTTACCGGGGAGCTGTTTTTT,CASSPGFTGELFF
TRBV28,-,-,TRBJ1-3,TGTGCCAGCAGTTTACCGGGGACTGGAAACACCATATATTTT,CASSLPGTGNTIYF
TRBV5-4,-,TRBD2,TRBJ2-3,TGTGCCAGCAGCTTCGGGGCTAGCGGGGTCACAGATACGCAGTATTTT,CASSFGASGVTDTQYF
TRBV5-4,-,-,TRBJ2-5,TGTGCCAGCAGCTTGCAGGGTGAAGAGACCCAGTACTTC,CASSLQGEETQYF
TRBV4-2,-,TRBD2,TRBJ2-7,TGTGCCAGCAGCCAAAGCGGGGGGCCCTACGAGCAGTACTTC,CASSQSGGPYEQYF
TRBV9,-,TRBD2,TRBJ2-1,TGTGCCAGCAGCCTGACTAGCGGGGGGTACAATGAGCAGTTCTTC,CASSLTSGGYNEQFF
TRBV28,once,TRBD1,TRBJ1-1,TGTGCCACTGTGACAGGGGGAAGGGTCACTGAAGCTTTCTTT,CATVTGGRVTEAFF
TRBV5-1,-,-,TRBJ2-7,TGCGCCAGCAGCCAAGGGGGTCCTTCCTACGAGCAGTACTTC,CASSQGGPSYEQYF
TRBV7-9,few,-,TRBJ2-7,TGTGCCAGCAATAACAGGGCGACGAACTACGAGCAGTACTTC,CASNNRATNYEQYF
TRBV7-9,-,-,TRBJ2-1,TGTGCCAGCAGCTTTGATGCCCGGGACTCATTATACCATGAGCAGTTCTTC,CASSFDARDSLYHEQFF
TRBV19,-,-,TRBJ2-1,TGTGCCAGTAGTATTTCCCCCTTCGGGCAGTTCTTC,CASSISPFGQFF
TRBV9,-,TRBD2,TRBJ2-1,TGTGCCAGCAGCGAGTGGGGGGGGAGCAATGAGCAGTTCTTC,CASSEWGGSNEQFF
TRBV28,-,TRBD1,TRBJ2-2,TGTGCCAGCAGTTCGACAGGGGGACAAACCGGGGAGCTGTTTTTT,CASSSTGGQTGELFF
TRBV4-2,-,-,TRBJ1-3,TGTGCCAGCAGCCAAGAGACCGGGGCTGGAAACACCATATATTTT,CASSQETGAGNTIYF